This T cell receptor (beta chain) was identified in a study of T cell responses to AZD1222 COVID-19 vaccine. The wider study: Both about-4-week and about-12-week second-dose recipients were combined. General observations from the study: Among the donors, most were white British and more were female, and clonal diversity was possibly underestimated. CD4 TCRs covered the whole spike, strongest at regions 160-218 and 743-854.

The CDR3 runs 13 residues. In germline, CDR1 is WNHNN, CDR2 SYGVQD (reference sequence). The germline V and J ends were trimmed by 4 bases and 7 bases, with 10 bases remaining between them. TCRdb's table, derived via immunoSEQ multiplex PCR, lists solely in-frame clones and lacks some. The sample holds 65,000 to 75,000 clones; approximately 81% are singletons and the top ten take 21%. This clone appeared once. Its antigen is unidentified. The source material was peripheral blood, sampled on day 0 of AZD1222 vaccination. This sequence originates from an adult in good health. The V gene is TRBV10-1, the J gene TRBJ1-4, with D possibly TRBD1 on 5 matching bases. CDR3 nucleotide sequence: TGCGCCAGCAGTGCCGCGGGGACTGAAAAACTGTTTTTT. Its protein is CASSAAGTEKLFF.